One and the same sample provided the 17 T cell receptor beta chains below, sequenced in a study of T cells after somatic rescue of genetic block. Some clones are missing from TCRdb's copy, which holds only in-frame ones; the method was immunoSEQ multiplex PCR. The table shows approximately 10,000 clones, with around 71% occurring only once. Source material: peripheral blood mononuclear cells (PBMCs). The receptors stem from a boy younger than 18.

This rearrangement joins TRBV7-9 to TRBJ2-3; D gene uncertain. The germline V gene encodes CDR1 SEHNR and CDR2 FQNEAQ (reference sequence). The V gene lost 2 bases and the J gene lost 5 bases, with 5 bases spanning the gap. The CDR3 has 12 residues. The CDR3 DNA follows: TGTGCCAGCAGCTTAATTGGAGATACGCAGTATTTT. This encodes CASSLIGDTQYF. Full variable domain (rest looked up from reference TRBV7-9 and TRBJ2-3): DTGVSQNPRHKITKRGQNVTFRCDPISEHNRLYWYRQTLGQGPEFLTYFQNEAQLEKSRLLSDRFSAERPKGSFSTLEIQRTEQGDSAMYLCASSLIGDTQYFGPGTRLTVL.

This rearrangement joins TRBV2 to TRBJ2-5; 8 nucleotides line up with TRBD1. Germline assignment: CDR1 SNHLY and CDR2 FYNNEI. The CDR3 totals 15 residues. V was clipped by 4 bases and J by 5 bases; unmatched bases: 9. CDR3 residues: CASSAPRGRRETQYF. The DNA for the CDR3 is TGTGCCAGCAGTGCCCCCAGGGGGCGCCGGGAGACCCAGTACTTC. The full variable domain, its missing parts supplied by reference TRBV2 and TRBJ2-5, is EPEVTQTPSHQVTQMGQEVILRCVPISNHLYFYWYRQILGQKVEFLVSFYNNEISEKSEIFDDQFSVERPDGSNFTLKIRSTKLEDSAMYFCASSAPRGRRETQYFGPGTRLLVL.

The genes are TRBV11-1 and TRBJ2-3, with D unresolved. The germline V and J ends were trimmed by 4 bases and 0 bases, with 14 bases remaining between them. Germline assignment: CDR1 SGHAT and CDR2 FQDESV (reference sequence). The CDR3 has 16 residues. CDR3 region: CASSWIGSPSTDTQYF. Here the CDR3 DNA reads TGTGCCAGCAGCTGGATAGGGTCACCCAGCACAGATACGCAGTATTTT.

The V call is TRBV5-5, the J call TRBJ2-7, with D perhaps TRBD1 (5 bases). From germline, CDR1 is SGHKS and CDR2 YYEKEE (reference sequence). The CDR3 runs to 14 residues. V was clipped by 2 bases and J by 1 base, with 10 bases between them. The CDR3 loop reads CASSFTRESYEQYF. CDR3 DNA sequence: TGTGCCAGCAGCTTTACCAGGGAATCCTACGAGCAGTACTTC. Combining the CDR3 with reference TRBV5-5 and TRBJ2-7 gives the whole variable domain DAGVTQSPTHLIKTRGQQVTLRCSPISGHKSVSWYQQVLGQGPQFIFQYYEKEERGRGNFPDRFSARQFPNYSSELNVNALLLGDSALYLCASSFTRESYEQYFGPGTRLTVT.

The CDR3 nucleotides are TGTGCCAGCTCACCACGTTCGGGAGGAGTAGAGACCCAGTACTTC. This codes for CASSPRSGGVETQYF. The chain couples TRBV18 to TRBJ2-5; 7 positions match TRBD2. The germline V gene has CDR1 KGHSH and CDR2 LQKENI. The CDR3 covers 15 residues. The ends lost 1 base at V and 4 bases at J; junction bases unmatched: 6.

The chain couples TRBV18 to TRBJ2-5, with D tentatively TRBD2 (5 bases). The J call may be wrong; the DNA end is better matched by TRBJ2-7. This CDR3 comprises 14 residues. The germline CDR1 and CDR2 sequences are KGHSH and LQKENI. The CDR3 DNA reads TGTGCCAGCTCACCACGAGGGAACACCTACGAGCAGTACTTC. Its translation is CASSPRGNTYEQYF.

The CDR3 loop is CASSYWGAEQYF. DNA for the CDR3: TGTGCCAGCAGTTATTGGGGGGCCGAGCAGTACTTC. The genes are TRBV7-3 and TRBJ2-7; D possibly uses TRBD1 or TRBD2 (6 bases each). Germline values: CDR1 SGHTA, CDR2 FQGTGA. Trimming stripped 6 bases from V and 6 bases from J, with 12 bases between. This CDR3 is built from 12 residues.

The V call is TRBV6-4, the J call TRBJ2-3; the D gene is possibly TRBD1 (6 bases). The V gene's germline CDR1 is MRHNA and CDR2 SNTAGT. The CDR3 has 15 residues. The V gene lost 5 bases and the J gene lost 2 bases, with 14 bases spanning the gap. CDR3 protein: CASSPQGQPTDTQYF. The CDR3 DNA sequence: TGTGCCAGCAGTCCTCAAGGACAGCCCACAGATACGCAGTATTTT.

The chain employs TRBV4-1 and TRBJ2-7, with D tentatively TRBD1 or TRBD2 (6 bases each). V dropped 4 bases and J dropped 2 bases, with 15 bases sitting between them. CDR3 length: 15 residues. The germline V gene has CDR1 MGHRA and CDR2 YSYEKL. The CDR3: CASSPGAGRTYEQYF. CDR3 bases: TGCGCCAGCAGCCCAGGGGCGGGGAGGACCTACGAGCAGTACTTC.

This clone was recorded once. V gene TRBV6-6 combines with J gene TRBJ2-5; TRBD2 matches at 12 bases. Germline CDR1 is MNHNY and CDR2 is SVGAGI (reference sequence). Germline trimming cut 6 bases from V and 0 bases from J; bases unmatched to any gene: 5. This CDR3 has 16 residues. CDR3 bases: TGTGCCAGCAGGCAACTAGCGGGGGGATACCAAGAGACCCAGTACTTC. Protein sequence: CASRQLAGGYQETQYF.

This clone is termed medium-sized. The gene calls are TRBV10-3 and TRBJ2-5; 9 bases are shared with TRBD1. V gave up 0 bases and J gave up 4 bases; unmatched junction bases: 12. The CDR3 has 18 residues. Germline CDR1 reads ENHRY; CDR2 reads SYGVKD. The CDR3 DNA reads TGTGCCATCAGTGAGTCGGGAAAGTCCGGGACAGGGAGAGAGACCCAGTACTTC. Translating it yields CAISESGKSGTGRETQYF.

The genes are TRBV6-5 and TRBJ2-6; D is unclear. This CDR3 contains 14 residues. CDR1 MNHEY and CDR2 SVGAGI come from the germline V gene. The ends were cut back, 2 bases at V and 3 bases at J, with 5 bases in the middle. The CDR3 DNA sequence: TGTGCCAGCAGTTACACAAGTGGGGCCAACGTCCTGACTTTC. It encodes CASSYTSGANVLTF.

This clone has a handful of counts. The rearrangement uses TRBV6-5 and TRBJ2-3, with 9 bases identical to TRBD1. After removal of 4 bases from V and 9 bases from J, the junction contained 2 bases not matched to a gene. The CDR3 consists of 12 residues. Germline CDR1 and CDR2: MNHEY and SVGAGI. CDR3 sequence: CASSWDRVTQYF. Written as DNA, the CDR3 is TGTGCCAGCAGTTGGGACAGGGTCACGCAGTATTTT.

This chain links TRBV19 with TRBJ2-5; 7 positions agree with TRBD1. V was pared by 4 bases and J by 0 bases, with 5 bases of the junction left unmatched. CDR1 is LNHDA, CDR2 SQIVND, per germline (reference sequence). The CDR3 contains 15 residues. CDR3 sequence (DNA): TGTGCCAGTAGTAGATCGACAGGGTACCAAGAGACCCAGTACTTC. It yields the protein CASSRSTGYQETQYF.

V is TRBV11-3 and J is TRBJ2-7, with unresolved D. The CDR3 sequence is 12 residues long. Germline V gene data show CDR1 as SGHNT and CDR2 as YENEEA. Deletions cut 5 bases from V and 9 bases from J, with 14 bases between. The CDR3 DNA is TGTGCCAGCAGCCTACCCCACAGTGGGCAGTACTTC. Translating gives CASSLPHSGQYF. Full variable domain (outside the CDR3, taken from reference TRBV11-3 and TRBJ2-7): EAGVVQSPRYKIIEKKQPVAFWCNPISGHNTLYWYLQNLGQGPELLIRYENEEAVDDSQLPKDRFSAERLKGVDSTLKIQPAELGDSAVYLCASSLPHSGQYFGPGTRLTVT.

The rearrangement joins TRBV4-2 to TRBJ2-6, with 11 bases lining up with TRBD1. The V segment lost 0 bases and the J segment 0 bases; nucleotides outside the gene matches: 4. CDR1 is LGHNA and CDR2 is YNFKEQ in the germline V gene. CDR3 length: 19 amino acids. CDR3 DNA sequence: TGTGCCAGCAGCCAAGAAGGACAGGGGGCAACCTCTGGGGCCAACGTCCTGACTTTC. It specifies CASSQEGQGATSGANVLTF.

This clone was counted between two and nine times. The rearrangement uses TRBV20-1 and TRBJ1-1; perhaps TRBD1 as D (5 bases). Trimming took off 4 bases at V and 10 bases at J, with 13 bases between the two ends. CDR3 length equals 11 residues. Germline loops: CDR1 DFQATT, CDR2 SNEGSKA (reference sequence). The CDR3 loop is CSAKPTVSAFF. CDR3 bases: TGCAGTGCTAAGCCGACAGTGTCAGCTTTCTTT.